This TCR beta chain originates from a study of T-cell memory formation after mild COVID-19. On the study more broadly: Clusters were largely donor specific.

Study results and limitations: Shrinking CD4+ clones resided mostly in CM and EM, and CD8+ ones in EMRA. Second-wave clones peaking on day 37 lacked confirmed SARS-CoV-2 specificity.

MiXCR, run by TCRdb on the 5' RACE reads, gives a single entry per CDR3 protein. The top ten hold around 11% of the sample, which has more than 450,000 distinct CDR3 sequences, roughly 18% seen once. CDR3 length: 15 amino acids. Trimming took off 4 bases at V and 4 bases at J, with 16 bases between the two ends. From germline, CDR1 is LGHDT and CDR2 YNNKEL (reference sequence). Details on this clonotype: Its antigen is as yet unknown.

The chain has TRBV3-1 and TRBJ1-1; TRBD1 might be the D (5 bases). This TCR derives from an adult woman who had mild COVID-19 (a few samples of this study predate the infection). Cell type and time point are not known. Input material: PBMCs or a T cell subset sorted from them (not recorded which). The CDR3 DNA sequence: TGTGCCAGCAGCCGGACCGGCGGGGCGGCCACTGAAGCTTTCTTT. It specifies CASSRTGGAATEAFF.